Listed here are 24 T cell receptor beta chains from one sample, sequenced in a study of CD8+CD57+ T cells in acquired aplastic anemia. Whoever was chosen for sequencing had shown CD8+CD57+ cell expansion by flow cytometry. Genomic DNA templated the TCR beta VDJ and CDR3 profiling. TCRdb used MiXCR to reprocess the reads, holding one entry per CDR3 protein. The sample comprises some 170,000 distinct CDR3 sequences, roughly 43% of which are singletons, and about 1% rests with the top ten. The sequencing sample was made of sorted CD4+, CD8+, or CD8+CD57+ T cells (not recorded which) from PBMCs. The receptors stem from a human donor with aplastic anemia.

The rearrangement uses TRBV6-1 and TRBJ2-2; TRBD2 matches at 10 bases. V shed 5 bases and J 6 bases; nucleotides not matched to a gene: 3. CDR1 is MNHNS and CDR2 is SASEGT in the germline V gene. The CDR3 covers 14 residues. The CDR3 coding sequence is TGTGCCAGCAGTTCGCTAGCGGGAGCCGGGGAGCTGTTTTTT. Translating gives CASSSLAGAGELFF.

In DNA, the CDR3 is TGTGCCAGCACCCCTCTAAACACCGGGGAGCTGTTTTTT. This codes for CASTPLNTGELFF. The chain carries TRBV24-1 and TRBJ2-2, with no clear D. The CDR3 runs to 13 residues. The V and J ends lost 11 bases and 2 bases respectively, with 11 bases between them. Germline-derived CDR1 and CDR2 are KGHDR and SFDVKD.

In nucleotides, the CDR3 is TGTGCCAGCAGAACCAGGGGAGTCACCTACGAGCAGTACTTC. It is translated as CASRTRGVTYEQYF. The genes are TRBV2 and TRBJ2-7; maybe TRBD1 (6 bases). The germline V gene encodes CDR1 SNHLY and CDR2 FYNNEI. The CDR3 length is 14 residues. V was pared by 6 bases and J by 2 bases, with 14 bases between.

This chain connects TRBV20-1 to TRBJ2-1; D tentatively fits TRBD1 or TRBD2 (5 bases each). The V gene lost 0 bases and the J gene lost 7 bases, with 10 bases spanning the gap. CDR1 and CDR2 from the germline V gene are DFQATT and SNEGSKA (reference sequence). There are 13 residues in the CDR3. The chain's CDR3 is CSAREGVANEQFF. In DNA, the CDR3 is TGCAGTGCTAGAGAGGGGGTGGCAAATGAGCAGTTCTTC.

This clonotype was detected only once. The chain couples TRBV19 to TRBJ1-2, with TRBD1 identical over 8 bases. The junction had 7 bases not matched to a gene; V was cut back by 3 bases and J by 4 bases. This CDR3 has 15 amino acids. Germline V CDR1 and CDR2: LNHDA, SQIVND (reference sequence). The CDR3 is CASSMGRDRPYGYTF. The CDR3 nucleotides read TGTGCCAGTAGTATGGGGCGGGACAGGCCCTATGGCTACACCTTC.

V gene TRBV24-1 combines with J gene TRBJ1-1; a possible D gene is TRBD1 (5 bases). The CDR3 consists of 11 residues. Trimming pared 7 bases from V and 8 bases from J, leaving 10 bases between. Germline assignment: CDR1 KGHDR and CDR2 SFDVKD. The CDR3 reads CATRSQGEAFF. The CDR3 DNA follows: TGTGCCACCAGATCTCAGGGAGAAGCTTTCTTT.

This clonotype appeared a single time. The chain uses TRBV11-2 and TRBJ2-7; maybe TRBD1 (6 bases). The DNA end is a closer match to TRBJ2-5, so the J assignment may be wrong. The germline gives CDR1 SGHAT, CDR2 FQNNGV. The CDR3 sequence is 16 residues long. The CDR3 nucleotides are TGTGCCAGCAGCGCGTTTGGGGACATCCTTCGGGAGACCCAGTACTTC. It codes for CASSAFGDILRETQYF.

The rearrangement joins TRBV20-1 to TRBJ1-1, with D perhaps TRBD1 (5 bases). This CDR3 region has 15 residues. Germline V CDR1 and CDR2: DFQATT, SNEGSKA (reference sequence). Trimming removed 3 bases at V and 5 bases at J, with 19 bases between. The CDR3 nucleotides are TGCAGTGCTAGCACCAAGATTTCAGGGAAAACTGAAGCTTTCTTT. Its translation: CSASTKISGKTEAFF.

There are a few counts of this clonotype. V and J are TRBV5-4 and TRBJ1-3; no reliable D call. The germline V and J ends were trimmed by 5 bases and 1 base, with 1 base remaining between them. The CDR3 loop spans 11 amino acids. CDR1 and CDR2 (germline): SGHNT, YYREEE (reference sequence). This CDR3 is CASRSGNTIYF. In DNA form, the CDR3 reads TGTGCCAGCAGGTCTGGAAACACCATATATTTT.

This clonotype was seen ten or more times. The chain combines TRBV15 with TRBJ2-5; a possible D gene is TRBD1 (5 bases). V lost 1 base, J lost 1 base, and 7 bases lay in between. The germline gives CDR1 LNHNV, CDR2 YYDKDF (reference sequence). CDR3 length: 14 amino acids. CDR3 sequence (DNA): TGTGCCACCAGCAGAGGACAGAGCCAAGAGACCCAGTACTTC. This sequence encodes CATSRGQSQETQYF.

In this sample, this clonotype turned up many times. The chain employs TRBV7-3 and TRBJ1-6; no reliable D call. The CDR3 runs 16 residues. Trimming shortened V by 5 bases and J by 1 base, and 12 bases separated the two germline ends. Germline CDR1 is SGHTA and CDR2 is FQGTGA. This CDR3 is CASSARLGSYNSPLHF. The CDR3 DNA follows: TGTGCCAGCAGCGCCCGACTCGGGTCCTATAATTCACCCCTCCACTTT.

V usage is TRBV5-1 and J usage is TRBJ1-2; no definite D call. CDR1 and CDR2 from the germline V gene are SGHRS and YFSETQ. V was pared by 1 base and J by 3 bases, with 10 bases between. The CDR3 loop spans 14 amino acids. CDR3 protein: CASSLLGIDYGYTF. Written as DNA, the CDR3 is TGCGCCAGCAGCTTGCTGGGGATCGACTATGGCTACACCTTC.

At least ten counts were recorded for this clonotype. The chain employs TRBV27 and TRBJ2-7; 8 positions match TRBD2. The CDR3 is 14 amino acids. The V gene end was trimmed by 7 bases and the J gene end by 3 bases; junction bases not matched to a gene: 8. Germline V gives CDR1 MNHEY, CDR2 SMNVEV (reference sequence). The CDR3 sequence is CASNPRGAYYEQYF. The CDR3 DNA sequence: TGTGCCAGCAATCCGCGGGGGGCCTACTACGAGCAGTACTTC.

This clonotype was detected once. The CDR3 nucleotides read TGTGCCAGCAGCGAAAACAGGGATAAGCCCCAGTACTTC. Its translation: CASSENRDKPQYF. The V gene is TRBV7-2, the J gene TRBJ2-5, with D tentatively TRBD1 (6 bases). This CDR3 comprises 13 residues. Deletions cut 5 bases from V and 9 bases from J, with 16 bases between. The germline gives CDR1 SGHTA, CDR2 FQGNSA. The variable domain in full, completed from reference TRBV7-2 and TRBJ2-5, reads GAGVSQSPSNKVTEKGKDVELRCDPISGHTALYWYRQSLGQGLEFLIYFQGNSAPDKSGLPSDRFSAERTGGSVSTLTIQRTQQEDSAVYLCASSENRDKPQYFGPGTRLLVL.

The chain uses TRBV12-3 or TRBV12-4 and TRBJ1-2; a weak D match, TRBD1 (6 bases). The V end was cut by 6 bases, the J end by 8 bases, with 16 bases between. The CDR3 length is 13 residues. As DNA, the CDR3 is TGTGCCAGCAGCCACCGCGGGGGCGAGGGCTACACCTTC. Translating it yields CASSHRGGEGYTF.

This clonotype was recorded many times. This chain joins TRBV10-3 and TRBJ1-1; the match to TRBD1 covers 9 bases. The CDR3 covers 16 residues. The V gene's germline CDR1 is ENHRY and CDR2 SYGVKD. J lost 0 bases, V lost 8 bases, and 10 bases had no gene match. CDR3 nucleotide sequence: TGTGCCATCTCGTCCGGGACAGGGCGTATGAACACTGAAGCTTTCTTT. Its translation: CAISSGTGRMNTEAFF.

This chain links TRBV19 with TRBJ1-2, with 8 bases matching TRBD1. The CDR3 spans 19 residues. Per the germline V gene, CDR1 is LNHDA and CDR2 is SQIVND (reference sequence). V was pared by 5 bases and J by 0 bases, with 17 bases of the junction left unmatched. The CDR3 DNA reads as TGTGCCAGTAGTTCTCGTGGTTGGACAGGGACACCTTCTAACTATGGCTACACCTTC. It codes for CASSSRGWTGTPSNYGYTF.

This clonotype has ten or more counts. CDR3 in DNA: TGTGCCAGCAGCCCCGCCCGAGGGGGCGCCGAGACCCAGTACTTC. The encoded protein is CASSPARGGAETQYF. J is TRBJ2-5 and V is TRBV7-8; TRBD1 matches 7 bases. The trim removed 5 bases at V and 5 bases at J, leaving 11 bases unmatched. The CDR3 spans 15 residues. From germline, CDR1 is SGHVS and CDR2 FQNEAQ.

The rearrangement links TRBV10-3 to TRBJ1-1, with 7 bases lining up with TRBD1. Germline V gives CDR1 ENHRY, CDR2 SYGVKD. CDR3 length: 13 residues. With V trimmed by 9 bases and J by 5 bases, 9 bases remained unmatched. The CDR3: CAISFDRETEAFF. CDR3 nucleotide sequence: TGTGCCATATCTTTCGACAGGGAGACTGAAGCTTTCTTT.

CDR3 in DNA: TGTGCCAGCAGTTTATCGTTTCTAGCGCCTTACAATGAGCAGTTCTTC. It is translated as CASSLSFLAPYNEQFF. The chain links TRBV12-3 or TRBV12-4 to TRBJ2-1; tentatively, D is TRBD2 (6 bases). This CDR3 comprises 16 residues. Trimming took 2 bases from V and 4 from J, leaving 15 bases between them.

Many counts were recorded for this clonotype. V usage is TRBV2 and J usage is TRBJ1-2; no definite D call. The CDR3 is made up of 13 amino acids. V lost 0 bases and J 4 bases, leaving 6 bases between the germline ends. Germline CDR1 reads SNHLY; CDR2 reads FYNNEI. CDR3 protein: CASSEAESYGYTF. The CDR3 bases are TGTGCCAGCAGTGAAGCGGAAAGCTATGGCTACACCTTC.

This clonotype was picked up one time. The V gene is TRBV7-9, the J gene TRBJ1-4; perhaps TRBD1 as D (5 bases). Germline V lookup: CDR1 SEHNR, CDR2 FQNEAQ (reference sequence). CDR3 length equals 15 residues. V was pared by 5 bases and J by 4 bases, with 14 bases between. The CDR3 is CASSPGIKLNEKLFF. The CDR3 DNA sequence: TGTGCCAGCAGCCCAGGGATAAAGCTTAATGAAAAACTGTTTTTT.

For this clonotype: A much larger clone differs by one base, so this may be a read error. The DNA for the CDR3 is TGTGCCAGCAGTTTAAACCCCTTGGGGTTTCAGCCCCAGCATTTT. Its protein product is CASSLNPLGFQPQHF. This chain connects TRBV12-3 or TRBV12-4 to TRBJ1-5; D ambiguous. The CDR3 covers 15 residues. The V end was cut by 2 bases, the J end by 6 bases, with 14 bases between.

This clonotype was detected many times. The chain carries TRBV18 and TRBJ2-7, with D unresolved. CDR1 and CDR2 from the germline V gene are KGHSH and LQKENI. The CDR3 covers 13 residues. The V gene lost 3 bases and the J gene lost 6 bases, with 12 bases spanning the gap. The DNA for the CDR3 is TGTGCCAGCTCACCCTCATCCCCCACCGAGCAGTACTTC. Amino acid sequence: CASSPSSPTEQYF.